Following are 6 T cell receptor beta chains from one sample sequenced in a study of shared clonotypes between healthy human individuals. Measured with immunoSEQ multiplex PCR; TCRdb has only the in-frame clones, and not every one. The sample holds nearly 1,000,000 clones; less than 85% are singletons and the top ten take around 1.5%. Sequencing input: memory CD4+ T cells sorted from blood. Subset described: CD45RA-negative fraction. These receptors came from a man younger than 35 in good health.

The genes are TRBV7-9 and TRBJ1-2; D unresolved. Germline CDR1 and CDR2: SEHNR and FQNEAQ (reference sequence). Deletions cut 3 bases from V and 6 bases from J, with 14 bases between. CDR3 length equals 14 residues. The CDR3 region is CASSFSVIQDGYTF. CDR3 sequence (DNA): TGTGCCAGCAGCTTCTCAGTAATTCAGGATGGCTACACCTTC.

There are a few counts of this clone. The chain couples TRBV5-1 to TRBJ2-1; D is possibly TRBD1 (5 bases). CDR1 SGHRS and CDR2 YFSETQ come from the germline V gene. The CDR3 is 16 amino acids. V dropped 0 bases and J dropped 6 bases, with 16 bases sitting between them. The CDR3, as DNA: TGCGCCAGCAGCTTGGCCGTGGGCTCCAGGGCCAATGAGCAGTTCTTC. This translates into CASSLAVGSRANEQFF. Based on the CDR3 plus reference TRBV5-1 and TRBJ2-1, the full variable domain is KAGVTQTPRYLIKTRGQQVTLSCSPISGHRSVSWYQQTPGQGLQFLFEYFSETQRNKGNFPGRFSGRQFSNSRSEMNVSTLELGDSALYLCASSLAVGSRANEQFFGPGTRLTVL.

This clone has more than one count but fewer than ten. The chain couples TRBV6-5 to TRBJ1-1, with unresolved D. The V end lost 5 bases, the J end lost 5 bases, and 6 bases lay between the germline ends. The length of the CDR3 is 11 residues. Germline CDR1 MNHEY, CDR2 SVGAGI. For the CDR3, the DNA is TGTGCCAGCAGTAAACCTACTGAAGCTTTCTTT. Its translation: CASSKPTEAFF.

This rearrangement joins TRBV10-3 to TRBJ1-1; D gene unclear. CDR3 length: 13 residues. Per germline, CDR1 ENHRY and CDR2 SYGVKD. V was pared by 0 bases and J by 6 bases, with 8 bases between. This chain's CDR3 is CAISESFGSEAFF. The CDR3 DNA is TGTGCCATCAGTGAGTCGTTCGGATCTGAAGCTTTCTTT.

The chain employs TRBV15 and TRBJ2-4; possible D gene TRBD1, 7 bases. The CDR3 covers 18 residues. V lost 0 bases and J 1 base, leaving 16 bases between the germline ends. Germline loops: CDR1 LNHNV, CDR2 YYDKDF (reference sequence). CDR3 in DNA: TGTGCCACCAGCAGAGAGGTGCCAGGGGGGACCGCCAAAAACATTCAGTACTTC. Its protein is CATSREVPGGTAKNIQYF. Looking up the rest from reference TRBV15 and TRBJ2-4 gives the full variable domain: DAMVIQNPRYQVTQFGKPVTLSCSQTLNHNVMYWYQQKSSQAPKLLFHYYDKDFNNEADTPDNFQSRRPNTSFCFLDIRSPGLGDTAMYLCATSREVPGGTAKNIQYFGAGTRLSVL.

The chain joins TRBV14 to TRBJ2-5; the match to TRBD1 covers 7 bases. The V gene end was trimmed by 4 bases and the J gene end by 0 bases; junction bases not matched to a gene: 5. This CDR3 spans 15 amino acids. CDR1 SGHDN and CDR2 FVKESK come from the germline V gene. Here the CDR3 reads CASSRWTGNQETQYF. The CDR3 DNA reads TGTGCCAGCAGCCGATGGACAGGTAACCAAGAGACCCAGTACTTC.